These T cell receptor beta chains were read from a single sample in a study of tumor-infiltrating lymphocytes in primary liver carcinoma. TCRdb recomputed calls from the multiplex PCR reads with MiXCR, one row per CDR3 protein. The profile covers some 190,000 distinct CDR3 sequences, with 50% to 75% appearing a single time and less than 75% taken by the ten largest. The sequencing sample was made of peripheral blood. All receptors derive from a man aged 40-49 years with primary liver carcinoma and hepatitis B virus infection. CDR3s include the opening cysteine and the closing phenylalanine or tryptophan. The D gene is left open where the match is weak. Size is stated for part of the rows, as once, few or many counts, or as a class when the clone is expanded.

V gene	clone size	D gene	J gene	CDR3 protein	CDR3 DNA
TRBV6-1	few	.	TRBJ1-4	CASSGLDTSTNEKLFF	TGTGCCAGCAGTGGTCTTGACACCTCAACTAATGAAAAACTGTTTTTT
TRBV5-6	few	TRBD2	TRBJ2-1	CASSPTGGRDNEQFF	TGTGCCAGCAGCCCCACTGGCGGGAGGGACAATGAGCAGTTCTTC
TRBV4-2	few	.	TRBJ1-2	CASSQTEISNYGYTF	TGTGCCAGCAGCCAGACGGAAATATCTAACTATGGCTACACCTTC
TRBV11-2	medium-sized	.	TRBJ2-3	CASSFRDSTDTQYF	TGTGCCAGCAGCTTTCGGGACAGCACAGATACGCAGTATTTT
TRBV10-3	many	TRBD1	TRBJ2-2	CAISGQGGTGELFF	TGTGCCATCAGCGGACAGGGGGGGACCGGGGAGCTGTTTTTT
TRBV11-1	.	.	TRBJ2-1	CASNSSSVLSYNEQFF	TGTGCCAGCAACTCCTCCTCTGTCCTCTCCTACAATGAGCAGTTCTTC
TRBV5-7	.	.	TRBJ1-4	CASSTDRAGEKLFF	TGTGCCAGCAGCACTGACAGAGCAGGTGAAAAACTGTTTTTT
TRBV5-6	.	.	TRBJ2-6	CASSLIHTPGADVLTF	TGTGCCAGCAGCTTGATACACACTCCCGGGGCCGACGTCCTGACTTTC
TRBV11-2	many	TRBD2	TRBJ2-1	CASSLVGTSVSNEQFF	TGTGCCAGCAGCTTAGTAGGGACTAGCGTCTCCAATGAGCAGTTCTTC
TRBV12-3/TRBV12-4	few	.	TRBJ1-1	CASSPQYTEAFF	TGTGCCAGCAGTCCCCAGTACACTGAAGCTTTCTTT
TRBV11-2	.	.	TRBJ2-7	CAILTDRAYEQYF	TGTGCCATCTTAACCGACAGAGCCTACGAGCAGTACTTC
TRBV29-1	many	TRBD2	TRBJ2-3	CPPFPGTRFTDTQYF	TGCCCTCCTTTTCCCGGGACTAGATTCACAGATACGCAGTATTTT
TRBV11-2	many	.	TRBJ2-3	CASSLGFGGSSTDTQYF	TGTGCCAGCAGCTTAGGGTTCGGCGGATCTAGCACAGATACGCAGTATTTT
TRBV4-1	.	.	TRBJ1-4	CASSRAGEKLFF	TGCGCCAGCAGCCGTGCGGGAGAAAAACTGTTTTTT
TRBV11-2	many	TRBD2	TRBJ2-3	CASSRAGPRADTQYF	TGTGCCAGCAGCCGAGCGGGGCCGAGGGCAGATACGCAGTATTTT
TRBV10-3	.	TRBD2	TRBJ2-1	CALSPGGEDNEQFF	TGCGCCCTCTCCCCGGGGGGGGAGGATAATGAGCAGTTCTTC
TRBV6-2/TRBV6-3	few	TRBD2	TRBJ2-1	CASSYSLAGGPNEQFF	TGTGCCAGCAGTTACTCGTTAGCGGGAGGTCCCAATGAGCAGTTCTTC
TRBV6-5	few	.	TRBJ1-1	CASSPRRAAEAFF	TGTGCCAGCAGCCCTAGGAGGGCCGCTGAAGCTTTCTTT
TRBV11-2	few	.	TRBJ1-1	CASSLVFQREQGVTEAFF	TGTGCCAGCAGCTTAGTCTTCCAGAGGGAACAGGGAGTGACTGAAGCTTTCTTT
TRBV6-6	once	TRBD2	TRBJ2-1	CASKLAIDYNEQFF	TGTGCCAGCAAACTAGCGATAGACTACAATGAGCAGTTCTTC
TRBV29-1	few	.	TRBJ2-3	CSVESLSTDTQYF	TGCAGCGTTGAATCCCTTAGCACAGATACGCAGTATTTT
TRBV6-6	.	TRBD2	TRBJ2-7	CASSYGGGLIDEQYF	TGTGCCAGCAGTTACGGCGGGGGTTTGATTGACGAGCAGTACTTC
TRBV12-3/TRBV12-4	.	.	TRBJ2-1	CANTTGQRGNEQFF	TGTGCCAATACTACAGGTCAGAGGGGAAATGAGCAGTTCTTC